The 21 T cell receptor beta chains given below trace back to one sample, sequenced in a study of T-cell memory formation after mild COVID-19. One entry per CDR3 protein results from TCRdb running MiXCR on the 5' RACE reads. The top ten clones hold approximately 12% of a sample with roughly 620,000 distinct CDR3 sequences, over 15% of them seen once. The sequenced sample was PBMCs or a T cell subset sorted from them (not recorded which). Receptors were obtained from an adult woman who had mild COVID-19 (a few samples of this study predate the infection). Cell type and time point are not known.

The chain joins TRBV3-1 to TRBJ2-7, with D perhaps assigned TRBD1 or TRBD2 (5 bases each). CDR1 LGHDT and CDR2 YNNKEL come from the germline V gene (reference sequence). This CDR3 has 15 residues. The V end lost 1 base, the J end lost 3 bases, and 13 bases lay between the germline ends. The CDR3 spells CASSQAPGPIYEQYF. The CDR3 DNA sequence: TGTGCCAGCAGCCAAGCCCCGGGACCGATCTACGAGCAGTACTTC.

This clonotype has more than one count but fewer than ten. This chain connects TRBV18 to TRBJ1-1, with 9 bases aligning to TRBD1. Trimming cost V 3 bases and J 6 bases; bases outside gene matches: 2. This CDR3 comprises 13 residues. Germline-derived CDR1 and CDR2 are KGHSH and LQKENI. This CDR3 is CASSPGQGSEAFF. The CDR3 DNA reads as TGTGCCAGCTCACCGGGACAGGGTTCTGAAGCTTTCTTT.

This clonotype occurred a few times. The chain's CDR3 is CASSYSDSSPETQYF. The CDR3 DNA follows: TGTGCCAGCAGTTACAGTGACAGCTCACCGGAGACCCAGTACTTC. This sequence joins TRBV6-5 and TRBJ2-5; possible D gene TRBD1, 5 bases. Trimming pared 2 bases from V and 5 bases from J, leaving 15 bases between. The CDR3 is made up of 15 amino acids. Germline V gene lookup returns CDR1 MNHEY and CDR2 SVGAGI.

V gene TRBV12-3 or TRBV12-4 combines with J gene TRBJ1-1; D uncertain. Deletions cut 10 bases from V and 1 base from J, with 13 bases between. The CDR3 length is 13 residues. DNA of the CDR3: TGTGCCACCGCGAGGCAGCCGAACACTGAAGCTTTCTTT. Its translation is CATARQPNTEAFF.

The rearrangement uses TRBV3-1 and TRBJ1-1; D is ambiguous. Germline CDR1 LGHDT, CDR2 YNNKEL (reference sequence). The CDR3 runs 14 residues. V was pared by 0 bases and J by 5 bases, with 10 bases between. The chain's CDR3 is CASSQDGSGTEAFF. The CDR3 bases are TGTGCCAGCAGCCAAGACGGCTCTGGGACTGAAGCTTTCTTT.

This clonotype was recorded only once. The chain uses TRBV19 and TRBJ1-1; 8 nucleotides agree with TRBD1. This CDR3 has 18 residues. Per germline, CDR1 LNHDA and CDR2 SQIVND (reference sequence). The V gene end was trimmed by 3 bases and the J gene end by 5 bases; junction bases not matched to a gene: 17. The DNA of the CDR3 is TGTGCCAGTAGTATGCCGCAAACAGGGGGTGCACCTGGGACTGAAGCTTTCTTT. Protein sequence: CASSMPQTGGAPGTEAFF.

The chain carries TRBV28 and TRBJ2-7, with 8 positions matching TRBD1. This CDR3 contains 15 residues. Germline CDR1 reads MDHEN; CDR2 reads SYDVKM. With V trimmed by 1 base and J by 4 bases, 6 bases remained unmatched. The CDR3 loop is CASSLSGRGRYEQYF. The CDR3 DNA follows: TGTGCCAGCAGTTTATCGGGCAGGGGGCGGTACGAGCAGTACTTC.

This clonotype turned up a few times. The chain couples TRBV12-3 or TRBV12-4 to TRBJ2-7; 11 bases are shared with TRBD2. CDR3 length: 14 residues. After removal of 6 bases from V and 2 bases from J, the junction contained 3 bases not matched to a gene. DNA for the CDR3: TGTGCCAGCAGGTCGGGACTAGCGGCCTACGAGCAGTACTTC. Translation: CASRSGLAAYEQYF.

V gene TRBV5-4 combines with J gene TRBJ2-5; D ambiguous. The CDR3 extends over 15 amino acids. V lost 2 bases to trimming and J lost 0 bases, with 11 bases between them. CDR1 and CDR2 from the germline V gene are SGHNT and YYREEE (reference sequence). CDR3 sequence: CASSLRRSYQETQYF. DNA for the CDR3: TGTGCCAGCAGCTTACGGCGGTCGTACCAAGAGACCCAGTACTTC.

This chain joins TRBV12-3 or TRBV12-4 and TRBJ2-1; 10 bases are shared with TRBD1. CDR3 length: 14 residues. V dropped 6 bases and J dropped 2; count of bases not matched to a gene: 1. CDR3 DNA: TGTGCCAGCAGGACAGGGGGCACCTACAATGAGCAGTTCTTC. Its translation: CASRTGGTYNEQFF.

The J gene is TRBJ2-5, the V gene TRBV7-2; possible D gene TRBD1, 5 bases. V lost 7 bases, J lost 5 bases, and 14 bases lay in between. The CDR3 has 13 residues. CDR1 is SGHTA, CDR2 FQGNSA, per germline. DNA of the CDR3: TGTGCCAGCAATTCTTTGGCAGGGGAGACCCAGTACTTC. Protein: CASNSLAGETQYF.

A few counts support this clonotype. This CDR3 reads CASSPEHTGELFF. CDR3 DNA: TGTGCCAGCAGCCCCGAGCACACCGGGGAGCTGTTTTTT. The V and J genes are TRBV9 and TRBJ2-2; no firm D call. Germline CDR1 is SGDLS and CDR2 is YYNGEE. Trimming took off 4 bases at V and 3 bases at J, with 7 bases between the two ends. This CDR3 comprises 13 residues.

CDR3 residues: CASSLLPDRELYEQYF. In DNA form, the CDR3 reads TGCGCCAGCAGCTTGCTCCCGGACAGGGAGCTCTACGAGCAGTACTTC. V usage is TRBV5-1 and J usage is TRBJ2-7; the match to TRBD1 covers 8 bases. The CDR3 has 16 residues. V gave up 1 base and J gave up 3 bases; unmatched junction bases: 9. CDR1 and CDR2 from the germline V gene are SGHRS and YFSETQ.

The genes are TRBV5-1 and TRBJ2-2; TRBD1 might be the D (5 bases). V lost 2 bases and J 2 bases, leaving 13 bases between the germline ends. Germline V CDR1 and CDR2: SGHRS, YFSETQ. CDR3 length: 16 residues. The CDR3 sequence is CASSLTGSGNTGELFF. The DNA for the CDR3 is TGCGCCAGCAGCTTAACAGGATCCGGAAACACCGGGGAGCTGTTTTTT.

This clonotype showed up just a few times. CDR3 amino acids: CASSLDVRGERQYF. The CDR3 nucleotides are TGCGCCAGCAGCTTGGATGTTCGGGGGGAGCGGCAGTATTTT. This rearrangement joins TRBV5-1 to TRBJ2-3, with TRBD2 identical over 7 bases. Germline loops: CDR1 SGHRS, CDR2 YFSETQ. The CDR3 length is 14 residues. The V and J ends lost 0 bases and 11 bases, in that order; junction bases with no gene match: 9.

This clonotype was counted a few times. This chain connects TRBV19 to TRBJ2-7; the match to TRBD2 covers 14 bases. V lost 3 bases, J lost 7 bases, and 5 bases stayed unmatched. Germline V gene sequence: CDR1 LNHDA, CDR2 SQIVND (reference sequence). CDR3 length equals 15 residues. CDR3 nucleotides: TGTGCCAGTAGTATTAGGACTAGCGGGAGGAGGGAGCAGTACTTC. Its protein product is CASSIRTSGRREQYF. Variable domain in full (rest from reference TRBV19 and TRBJ2-7): DGGITQSPKYLFRKEGQNVTLSCEQNLNHDAMYWYRQDPGQGLRLIYYSQIVNDFQKGDIAEGYSVSREKKESFPLTVTSAQKNPTAFYLCASSIRTSGRREQYFGPGTRLTVT.

This clonotype has ten or more counts. The chain links TRBV5-1 to TRBJ2-3, with D possibly TRBD1 on 5 matching bases. CDR3 length equals 14 residues. The germline V gene encodes CDR1 SGHRS and CDR2 YFSETQ. V lost 0 bases, J lost 2 bases, and 7 bases lay in between. The CDR3 DNA reads as TGCGCCAGCAGCTTGGTAGGGGCCACAGATACGCAGTATTTT. It is translated as CASSLVGATDTQYF.

The chain combines TRBV6-5 with TRBJ2-3, with D unclear. This CDR3 has 14 residues. From germline, CDR1 is MNHEY and CDR2 SVGAGI. V shed 4 bases and J shed 2 bases, with 10 bases lying between them. CDR3 DNA sequence: TGTGCCAGCAGTTCTGAGGCCTACACAGATACGCAGTATTTT. Protein product: CASSSEAYTDTQYF.

This clonotype was detected only a few times. This chain uses TRBV12-3 or TRBV12-4 with TRBJ2-7, with 7 positions matching TRBD2. The J segment lost 0 bases and the V segment lost 7 bases, leaving 9 bases of the junction unmatched. This CDR3 is built from 15 residues. CDR3 DNA: TGTGCCAGCAAGCGGGAACTCGGCGGCTCCTACGAGCAGTACTTC. Its protein product is CASKRELGGSYEQYF.

This clonotype was seen many times. The rearrangement links TRBV3-1 to TRBJ2-5, with a possible D match to TRBD2 (5 bases). Germline CDR1 is LGHDT and CDR2 is YNNKEL (reference sequence). This CDR3 has 14 amino acids. The ends were cut back, 3 bases at V and 1 base at J, with 9 bases in the middle. The CDR3 loop is CASSHLGSQETQYF. CDR3 coding DNA: TGTGCCAGCAGCCACTTGGGGAGCCAAGAGACCCAGTACTTC.

This clonotype appeared a few times. The chain recombines TRBV15 with TRBJ2-2; 7 bases are a match to TRBD1. With V trimmed by 1 base and J by 3 bases, 5 bases remained unmatched. The germline CDR1 and CDR2 sequences are LNHNV and YYDKDF (reference sequence). This CDR3 region has 16 residues. CDR3 coding DNA: TGTGCCACCAGCAGAGGGATCGGGACAGACACCGGGGAGCTGTTTTTT. This gives the protein CATSRGIGTDTGELFF.